The next 12 T cell receptor beta chains were all read from a single sample in a study of Graves' ophthalmopathy and Graves' hyperthyroidism. The sequenced template was RNA, covering the TCR beta CDR3 region. RT-PCR was first run with HTBI primers, then multiplex PCR in a second round. From the multiplex PCR reads, TCRdb called clonotypes with MiXCR, one entry per CDR3 protein. The sample contains over 450,000 distinct CDR3 sequences, 13% to 15% of which appear only once. Sequenced material: blood. The receptors come from a woman between 25 and 40 years old with Graves' ophthalmopathy.

As concerns this clonotype: Since a much larger clone is just one base distant, this may be a read error. In DNA, the CDR3 is TGTGCCAGCAGTTACACCTGGGACATCCCAGTCGGCTACACCTTC. This encodes CASSYTWDIPVGYTF. The chain uses TRBV6-5 and TRBJ1-2; D perhaps matches TRBD1 (6 bases). The germline gives CDR1 MNHEY, CDR2 SVGAGI. V was shortened by 2 bases and J by 8 bases, with 18 bases between the two germline ends. The CDR3 is 15 residues long.

The sample holds many counts of this clonotype. This rearrangement joins TRBV6-1 to TRBJ2-4; 7 bases fit TRBD1. The CDR3 extends over 16 amino acids. The J segment lost 6 bases and the V segment lost 6 bases, leaving 14 bases of the junction unmatched. The germline gives CDR1 MNHNS, CDR2 SASEGT. In DNA, the CDR3 is TGTGCCAGCAGCAAGGGGACAGTAGGGTTTGGAAACATTCAGTACTTC. This gives the protein CASSKGTVGFGNIQYF.

This clonotype has at least ten counts. One end of the junction does not line up with germline, which may come from a read error. V and J are TRBV11-1 and TRBJ2-7; D might be TRBD2 (6 bases). The CDR3 extends over 17 amino acids. Germline assignment: CDR1 SGHAT and CDR2 FQDESV (reference sequence). For the CDR3, the DNA is TGTGCCAGCAGCCTAGCGAAAGGCCCAGGGAGTCCGTACGAGCAGTACTTC. Protein: CASSLAKGPGSPYEQYF.

Many counts were recorded for this clonotype. This chain joins TRBV10-2 and TRBJ1-5; the D is unclear. Germline-derived CDR1 and CDR2 are WSHSY and SAAADI. The V end lost 2 bases, the J end lost 3 bases, and 11 bases lay between the germline ends. The CDR3 sequence is 15 residues long. The CDR3 sequence: CASSEGLGNNQPQHF. The CDR3, as DNA: TGCGCCAGCAGTGAGGGGCTGGGGAACAATCAGCCCCAGCATTTT.

The V and J genes are TRBV20-1 and TRBJ2-7; D is perhaps TRBD2 (6 bases). The CDR3 loop spans 14 amino acids. V was pared by 2 bases and J by 3 bases, with 14 bases between. CDR1 is DFQATT and CDR2 is SNEGSKA in the germline V gene (reference sequence). The CDR3 sequence is CSARLSGGLYEQYF. The CDR3 DNA is TGCAGTGCTAGACTTTCCGGGGGACTCTACGAGCAGTACTTC.

This clonotype showed up many times. V and J are TRBV13 and TRBJ2-7, with 11 bases lining up with TRBD1. The CDR3 runs to 14 residues. Trimming at V came to 5 bases and at J to 8 bases, leaving 8 bases not matched to a gene. The germline V gene has CDR1 PRHDT and CDR2 FYEKMQ (reference sequence). CDR3 residues: CASSRGQGAYKQYF. DNA of the CDR3: TGTGCCAGCAGCCGTGGACAGGGGGCTTATAAGCAGTACTTC.

This clonotype was seen at least ten times. The gene calls are TRBV12-3 or TRBV12-4 and TRBJ2-4, with D possibly TRBD1 on 6 matching bases. The CDR3 is made up of 14 amino acids. Trimming pared 2 bases from V and 1 base from J, leaving 6 bases between. The CDR3 region is CASSLQGAKNIQYF. The DNA of the CDR3 is TGTGCCAGCAGTTTACAGGGGGCCAAAAACATTCAGTACTTC.

The table lists this clonotype with a few counts. This chain joins TRBV4-2 and TRBJ2-2; TRBD1 agrees at 12 bases. Per germline, CDR1 LGHNA and CDR2 YNFKEQ. The junction had 7 bases not matched to a gene; V was cut back by 3 bases and J by 5 bases. The length of the CDR3 is 17 residues. The chain's CDR3 is CASSQGQGAGGTGELFF. CDR3 sequence (DNA): TGTGCCAGCAGCCAGGGACAGGGGGCGGGAGGGACCGGGGAGCTGTTTTTT.

The J gene is TRBJ2-2, the V gene TRBV7-2; D unclear. With 3 bases removed from V and 0 bases from J, the gap between germline ends came to 8 bases. Germline V gives CDR1 SGHTA, CDR2 FQGNSA. The CDR3 covers 15 residues. CDR3 nucleotide sequence: TGTGCCAGCAGCTTCCGCGCGGCGAACACCGGGGAGCTGTTTTTT. Protein sequence: CASSFRAANTGELFF.

This clonotype was picked up many times. This chain connects TRBV5-4 to TRBJ2-7; 8 bases line up with TRBD1. V was pared by 5 bases and J by 4 bases, with 11 bases of the junction left unmatched. This CDR3 has 15 amino acids. Germline loops: CDR1 SGHNT, CDR2 YYREEE (reference sequence). CDR3 in DNA: TGTGCCAGCAGGACCGCGGGGACAGGATTTTACGAGCAGTACTTC. Encoded protein: CASRTAGTGFYEQYF.

This clonotype was seen at least ten times. The chain is built from TRBV2 and TRBJ1-2; D is uncertain. The CDR3 runs 14 residues. The V end lost 1 base, the J end lost 3 bases, and 9 bases lay between the germline ends. CDR1 SNHLY and CDR2 FYNNEI come from the germline V gene. The CDR3 sequence is CASSEDWTDYGYTF. The CDR3 DNA is TGTGCCAGCAGTGAAGACTGGACCGACTATGGCTACACCTTC.

This clonotype has a count of ten or more. This rearrangement joins TRBV6-5 to TRBJ2-7; tentative D call: TRBD1 (6 bases). Trimming stripped 1 base from V and 0 bases from J, with 13 bases between. The CDR3 covers 16 residues. Germline-derived CDR1 and CDR2 are MNHEY and SVGAGI. The CDR3 sequence is CASSYFLGGSSYEQYF. For the CDR3, the DNA is TGTGCCAGCAGTTACTTCTTAGGGGGAAGCTCCTACGAGCAGTACTTC.